These 28 T cell receptor beta chains share one sample of origin, sequenced in a study of shared clonotypes between healthy human individuals (dated by TCRdb to 2020 to 2022). Library preparation was by the immunoSEQ multiplex PCR assay. Not all clones reach the TCRdb copy of this immuneACCESS table, which keeps in-frame sequences only. Checked studies attribute under half of the gap to unresolved V genes and leave the rest unexplained. The sample table holds about 2.3 million clones, of which 80% to 95% were seen once. The top ten clones comprise 0.39% of the sample. Input material: naive CD4+ T cells from PBMCs. Sample cell subset or site, as interpreted from the label and publication: CD45RA+ positively selected. Receptors originate from a man between 18 and 35 years old in good health. Some clones in this sample may be carry-over from other donors' samples.

This clone is a singleton in its sample. J is TRBJ2-3 and V is TRBV6-6; TRBD1 or TRBD2 may be the D gene (6 bases each). This CDR3 is built from 14 residues. In germline, CDR1 is MNHNY, CDR2 SVGAGI (reference sequence). V was trimmed by 4 bases and J by 6 bases, leaving 14 bases between them. This chain's CDR3 is CASSSPRGADTQYF. In DNA form, the CDR3 reads TGTGCCAGCAGTTCACCGAGGGGGGCGGATACGCAGTATTTT.

Only one count was recorded for this clone. The chain has TRBV4-2 and TRBJ2-5, with D hard to call. V shed 4 bases and J shed 5 bases, with 20 bases lying between them. The CDR3 is made up of 16 amino acids. The V gene's germline CDR1 is LGHNA and CDR2 YNFKEQ. The CDR3 loop reads CASSPRNGAPGETQYF. DNA for the CDR3: TGTGCCAGCAGCCCACGGAACGGAGCTCCAGGTGAGACCCAGTACTTC.

This clone was recorded a few times. The chain is built from TRBV10-3 and TRBJ1-2; 9 nucleotides line up with TRBD1. Trimming cost V 6 bases and J 8 bases; bases outside gene matches: 4. The germline V gene has CDR1 ENHRY and CDR2 SYGVKD. The CDR3 length is 12 residues. The CDR3 DNA follows: TGTGCCATCAGCGCTACAGGGGGCGGCTACACCTTC. Amino acid sequence: CAISATGGGYTF.

V and J are TRBV7-3 and TRBJ2-1; the match to TRBD2 covers 11 bases. V lost 3 bases to trimming and J lost 7 bases; unmatched junction nucleotides: 2. This CDR3 region has 14 residues. From germline, CDR1 is SGHTA and CDR2 FQGTGA. CDR3 in DNA: TGTGCCAGCAGCTTCTCTAGCGGGGGGAATGAGCAGTTCTTC. Translated: CASSFSSGGNEQFF.

The chain has TRBV9 and TRBJ2-7, with 11 nucleotides matching TRBD2. This CDR3 comprises 16 residues. Germline CDR1 SGDLS, CDR2 YYNGEE. V lost 0 bases and J lost 0; bases outside the gene matches: 2. CDR3 bases: TGTGCCAGCAGCGTAGATAGCGGGAGGGCCTCCTACGAGCAGTACTTC. This encodes CASSVDSGRASYEQYF.

The chain uses TRBV5-1 and TRBJ2-5, with 7 bases fitting TRBD1. This CDR3 is 14 amino acids long. Trimming at V came to 4 bases and at J to 5 bases, leaving 8 bases not matched to a gene. The germline V gene encodes CDR1 SGHRS and CDR2 YFSETQ. The CDR3 here is CASSATGFRETQYF. The DNA of the CDR3 is TGCGCCAGCAGCGCGACAGGGTTTCGGGAGACCCAGTACTTC. The variable domain in full, with the rest retrieved from reference TRBV5-1 and TRBJ2-5, is KAGVTQTPRYLIKTRGQQVTLSCSPISGHRSVSWYQQTPGQGLQFLFEYFSETQRNKGNFPGRFSGRQFSNSRSEMNVSTLELGDSALYLCASSATGFRETQYFGPGTRLLVL.

Written as DNA, the CDR3 is TGTGCCAGCAGCCCCTGGGGGGTGGCAACTAATGAAAAACTGTTTTTT. Protein sequence: CASSPWGVATNEKLFF. This chain links TRBV7-2 with TRBJ1-4, with D perhaps TRBD1 (5 bases). Germline V gene lookup returns CDR1 SGHTA and CDR2 FQGNSA. Deletions cut 5 bases from V and 0 bases from J, with 13 bases between. This CDR3 is built from 16 residues.

The chain couples TRBV29-1 to TRBJ2-2, with D possibly being TRBD1 (5 bases). The CDR3 is made up of 13 amino acids. Germline CDR1 SQVTM, CDR2 ANQGSEA. The V end was cut by 4 bases, the J end by 6 bases, with 12 bases between. The CDR3 DNA reads as TGCAGCGTTGGACAAGGGGCGGCCGGGGAGCTGTTTTTT. It is translated as CSVGQGAAGELFF.

The chain combines TRBV10-3 with TRBJ2-1, with D unresolved. Germline-derived CDR1 and CDR2 are ENHRY and SYGVKD. Trimming stripped 2 bases from V and 10 bases from J, with 6 bases between. The CDR3 spans 11 residues. The CDR3 DNA reads as TGTGCCATCAGTGAGAACGTGGAGCAGTTCTTC. Its translation: CAISENVEQFF.

The gene calls are TRBV9 and TRBJ2-3; 12 nucleotides align to TRBD2. CDR1 is SGDLS and CDR2 is YYNGEE in the germline V gene. The J segment lost 7 bases and the V segment lost 3 bases, leaving 12 bases of the junction unmatched. This CDR3 region has 17 residues. The CDR3 sequence is CASSAQGGLAGKNTQYF. CDR3 DNA sequence: TGTGCCAGCAGCGCCCAGGGGGGACTAGCGGGTAAGAATACGCAGTATTTT.

The gene calls are TRBV18 and TRBJ2-1, with TRBD1 as a possible D gene (6 bases). The V gene's germline CDR1 is KGHSH and CDR2 LQKENI. The CDR3 extends over 16 amino acids. V was shortened by 2 bases and J by 4 bases, with 15 bases between the two germline ends. CDR3 amino acids: CASSPFTGGYYNEQFF. CDR3 DNA: TGTGCCAGCTCACCATTCACTGGGGGCTATTACAATGAGCAGTTCTTC.

The chain employs TRBV2 and TRBJ1-2; the D gene is possibly TRBD1 (5 bases). The V gene's germline CDR1 is SNHLY and CDR2 FYNNEI. The CDR3 consists of 14 residues. V gave up 4 bases and J gave up 3 bases, with 12 bases separating them. The DNA for the CDR3 is TGTGCCAGCAGTGGGGTCGACAGATACTATGGCTACACCTTC. Translating gives CASSGVDRYYGYTF.

This chain joins TRBV2 and TRBJ2-2; D is undetermined. The CDR3 has 12 residues. From germline, CDR1 is SNHLY and CDR2 FYNNEI. Trimming stripped 6 bases from V and 4 bases from J, with 6 bases between. The DNA of the CDR3 is TGTGCCAGCAGCCGGGTCACCGGGGAGCTGTTTTTT. Translating gives CASSRVTGELFF.

CDR3 bases: TGTGCCAGCAGTCAGCCCCCCGGGACTAGCGGGAGGTACTCCTACAATGAGCAGTTCTTC. This gives the protein CASSQPPGTSGRYSYNEQFF. This chain uses TRBV28 with TRBJ2-1, with 15 bases aligning to TRBD2. V lost 5 bases, J lost 0 bases, and 11 bases stayed unmatched. Germline CDR1 MDHEN, CDR2 SYDVKM. This CDR3 is 20 amino acids long.

The J gene is TRBJ2-1, the V gene TRBV14, with D uncertain. The V gene's germline CDR1 is SGHDN and CDR2 FVKESK. CDR3 length: 14 residues. The germline V and J ends were trimmed by 0 bases and 4 bases, with 7 bases remaining between them. As DNA, the CDR3 is TGTGCCAGCAGCCAAGATCCCCGGTACAATGAGCAGTTCTTC. Translated, it gives CASSQDPRYNEQFF.

CDR3 DNA: TGTGCCTGGAGTGCTTTTACAGACGACGCGCAGTATTTT. This codes for CAWSAFTDDAQYF. The rearrangement links TRBV30 to TRBJ2-3, with D unresolved. Trimming left V 1 base short and J 10 bases short, with 15 bases between. Germline values: CDR1 GTSNPN, CDR2 SVGIG (reference sequence). The CDR3 consists of 13 residues.

In its sample, this clone was seen a few times. The J gene is TRBJ1-1, the V gene TRBV20-1, with TRBD1 as a possible D gene (5 bases). CDR1 is DFQATT and CDR2 is SNEGSKA in the germline V gene (reference sequence). CDR3 length: 11 residues. The V and J ends lost 3 bases and 12 bases respectively, with 14 bases between them. CDR3 bases: TGCAGTGCTAGCCGGGACGTCGAGTCTTTCTTT. Translation: CSASRDVESFF.

This clone was detected a few times. Distinct nucleotide sequences in the sample also encode this CDR3. The chain couples TRBV29-1 to TRBJ1-1, with D perhaps matching TRBD1 (5 bases). This CDR3 is built from 13 residues. From germline, CDR1 is SQVTM and CDR2 ANQGSEA. The ends were cut back, 4 bases at V and 0 bases at J, with 9 bases in the middle. The CDR3 protein is CSVGGRLNTEAFF. CDR3 DNA: TGCAGCGTTGGGGGACGGTTGAACACTGAAGCTTTCTTT.

This chain uses TRBV9 with TRBJ2-1; no clear D. Per the germline V gene, CDR1 is SGDLS and CDR2 is YYNGEE. The CDR3 is 16 residues long. V lost 3 bases to trimming and J lost 6 bases, with 19 bases between them. The chain's CDR3 is CASSGGPPAAINEQFF. CDR3 coding DNA: TGTGCCAGCAGCGGTGGCCCGCCGGCCGCAATCAATGAGCAGTTCTTC.

V is TRBV30 and J is TRBJ2-7; TRBD2 might be the D (6 bases). Germline V gives CDR1 GTSNPN, CDR2 SVGIG (reference sequence). Trimming took 6 bases from V and 4 from J, leaving 16 bases between them. CDR3 size: 13 residues. CDR3 DNA sequence: TGTGCCTGTCACCGGGGGTCGGCATACGAGCAGTACTTC. Protein product: CACHRGSAYEQYF.

The chain is built from TRBV5-1 and TRBJ1-2; weak D call: TRBD1 (5 bases). Trimming cost V 0 bases and J 4 bases, with 13 bases left between them. The CDR3 runs to 15 residues. Germline lookup yields CDR1 SGHRS and CDR2 YFSETQ. The CDR3 reads CASSLAGSGSYGYTF. The DNA of the CDR3 is TGCGCCAGCAGCTTGGCTGGATCAGGGAGCTATGGCTACACCTTC. The entire variable domain, with the rest obtained from reference TRBV5-1 and TRBJ1-2, is as follows: KAGVTQTPRYLIKTRGQQVTLSCSPISGHRSVSWYQQTPGQGLQFLFEYFSETQRNKGNFPGRFSGRQFSNSRSEMNVSTLELGDSALYLCASSLAGSGSYGYTFGSGTRLTVV.

V is TRBV6-5 and J is TRBJ1-1; TRBD1 agrees at 8 bases. CDR1 is MNHEY, CDR2 SVGAGI, per germline. This CDR3 spans 15 amino acids. Trimming removed 2 bases from V and 6 bases from J; junction bases left unmatched: 8. The CDR3 is CASSYEADRGAEAFF. Here the CDR3 DNA reads TGTGCCAGCAGTTACGAGGCAGACAGGGGTGCTGAAGCTTTCTTT.

This sequence joins TRBV7-2 and TRBJ1-4; tentatively, D is TRBD1 (5 bases). The length of the CDR3 is 14 residues. The germline V gene encodes CDR1 SGHTA and CDR2 FQGNSA. Deletions cut 1 base from V and 8 bases from J, with 11 bases between. The CDR3 region has the DNA TGTGCCAGCAGCTTAGATTGGGGGAGAGAAAAACTGTTTTTT. Its protein product is CASSLDWGREKLFF.

This sequence joins TRBV5-1 and TRBJ2-3, with D perhaps matching TRBD2 (5 bases). CDR3 length equals 14 residues. Germline V gene sequence: CDR1 SGHRS, CDR2 YFSETQ. V lost 0 bases and J lost 6, with 11 bases in between. The CDR3 loop is CASSLVLGSDTQYF. CDR3 sequence (DNA): TGCGCCAGCAGCTTGGTACTAGGGAGCGATACGCAGTATTTT.

V usage is TRBV7-3 and J usage is TRBJ2-1, with D perhaps TRBD2 (6 bases). CDR1 is SGHTA, CDR2 FQGTGA, per germline. The CDR3 extends over 14 amino acids. The V and J ends lost 3 bases and 4 bases respectively, with 10 bases between them. The CDR3 loop is CASSLGGDYNEQFF. The CDR3 nucleotides are TGTGCCAGCAGCTTGGGAGGCGATTACAATGAGCAGTTCTTC.

The V call is TRBV7-2, the J call TRBJ2-7; 9 bases agree with TRBD1. This CDR3 spans 15 amino acids. After removal of 2 bases from V and 2 bases from J, the junction contained 4 bases not matched to a gene. Germline lookup yields CDR1 SGHTA and CDR2 FQGNSA. CDR3 DNA: TGTGCCAGCAGCTTAACAGGACAGGGGCCCTACGAGCAGTACTTC. Amino acid sequence: CASSLTGQGPYEQYF.

V usage is TRBV18 and J usage is TRBJ2-1; D is perhaps TRBD1 (7 bases). This CDR3 comprises 15 residues. The germline CDR1 and CDR2 sequences are KGHSH and LQKENI. Trimming removed 3 bases from V and 7 bases from J, with 16 bases in between. CDR3 nucleotide sequence: TGTGCCAGCTCACCCAGGGGGGAATCTGGTAATGAGCAGTTCTTC. Its protein is CASSPRGESGNEQFF.

The chain carries TRBV4-2 and TRBJ2-1, with no clear D. CDR3 length: 14 amino acids. Per germline, CDR1 LGHNA and CDR2 YNFKEQ. V shed 2 bases and J shed 3 bases, with 8 bases lying between them. CDR3 coding DNA: TGTGCCAGCAGCCAAAACAACGACTACAATGAGCAGTTCTTC. This sequence encodes CASSQNNDYNEQFF.